The entry that follows covers one TCR beta chain sequence. Its antigen remains undetermined. The record has no base qualities; no much larger clone is one base away. The data belong to a study of T cell changes during pregnancy in multiple sclerosis (dated by TCRdb to between 2018 and 2021). About the study as a whole: In women with multiple sclerosis, the researchers looked at how the T cell repertoire shifted as pregnancy progressed.

The library came from the immunoSEQ multiplex PCR assay. Here the immuneACCESS table is served through TCRdb, limited to in-frame sequences with V and J called. Missing clones are a known gap in these copies; in checked studies unresolved V genes cover under half, and the rest lacks a known reason. The sample table shows about 26,000 clones, and 75% to 90% are seen once. 15% to 20% of the sample goes to the ten largest clones. From its cysteine to its phenylalanine, the CDR3 spans 13 amino acids. Only the CDR3 region is kept as DNA, spanning 39 bases read in frame from base 1. The germline V gene (reference sequence) specifies MNHEY as CDR1 and SMNVEV as CDR2. The V end loses 3 bases and the J end loses 4 bases, and a stretch of 7 bases separates them.

The sequence was collected from a female donor with multiple sclerosis, enrolled in a pregnancy study. Sequencing was performed on CD8+ T cells from peripheral blood mononuclear cells, taken in the second trimester of pregnancy. Rearrangement joined TRBV27 to TRBJ2-1; perhaps TRBD1 is the D gene, with 6 bases matching. In nucleotide form, the sequence is TGTGCCAGCAGTTTGACAGGTTACAATGAGCAGTTCTTC. Its amino acids are CASSLTGYNEQFF.